The TCR beta chain under discussion was sequenced for a study of control samples from healthy donors and cancer patients. Here immunoSEQ multiplex PCR was the method, and the copy in TCRdb shows in-frame clones only, minus some. Among some 100,000 clones, more than 85% were seen once, and the ten largest hold over 8%. Sequenced input: blood. The clonotype comes from a young man in good health.

CDR3 loop: CASSPPAGGPSYNEQFF. In nucleotides, the CDR3 is TGTGCCAGCAGTCCCCCTGCGGGGGGGCCCTCCTACAATGAGCAGTTCTTC. V and J are TRBV6-6 and TRBJ2-1, with 9 bases that match TRBD2. This CDR3 region has 17 residues. Germline CDR1 and CDR2: MNHNY and SVGAGI (reference sequence). The V gene end was trimmed by 5 bases and the J gene end by 0 bases; junction bases not matched to a gene: 8.